The rows below give T cell receptor beta chains drawn from one sample of a study of T cell responses to AZD1222 COVID-19 vaccine. TCRdb's copy holds only in-frame clones and misses some; the assay was immunoSEQ multiplex PCR. The sample has around 130,000 clones, 85% to 95% seen once. The source material was peripheral blood, sampled on day 0 of AZD1222 vaccination. Every receptor here comes from an adult in good health. Each CDR3 is given with its conserved first and last residue. Each record gives: D gene, clone size, J gene, V gene, CDR3 protein, CDR3 DNA. A D gene is named only where the DNA matches it firmly. Clone size, where shown, is once, few, many, or a class for clones that have expanded.

>.|.|TRBJ1-2|TRBV6-5
CASTLQGSYGYTF
TGTGCCAGCACTTTACAGGGTTCCTATGGCTACACCTTC
>.|.|TRBJ2-2|TRBV6-6
CASSYSRQPNTGELFF
TGTGCCAGCAGTTACTCGAGACAGCCTAACACCGGGGAGCTGTTTTTT
>TRBD1|.|TRBJ1-1|TRBV5-1
CASSWDRVPEAFF
TGCGCCAGCAGCTGGGACAGGGTGCCTGAAGCTTTCTTT
>.|.|TRBJ1-1|TRBV9
CASSVEGTRNTEAFF
TGTGCCAGCAGCGTAGAGGGGACCAGGAACACTGAAGCTTTCTTT
>TRBD1|once|TRBJ1-4|TRBV10-3
CAIHRDRGEKLFF
TGTGCCATCCATCGGGACAGGGGGGAAAAACTGTTTTTT
>TRBD2|.|TRBJ2-2|TRBV30
CAWGAGTMHTGELFF
TGTGCCTGGGGAGCGGGGACCATGCACACCGGGGAGCTGTTTTTT
>.|.|TRBJ1-1|TRBV11-2
CASSLWDEAFF
TGTGCCAGCAGCTTGTGGGACGAAGCTTTCTTT
>TRBD2|.|TRBJ2-7|TRBV10-3
CATKLSGAYYEQYF
TGTGCCACCAAACTTAGCGGGGCCTACTACGAGCAGTACTTC
>TRBD1|.|TRBJ1-2|TRBV28
CASSLGDRFGYTF
TGTGCCAGCAGTTTGGGGGACAGGTTTGGCTACACCTTC
>.|.|TRBJ1-6|TRBV5-8
CASSKTPGSYNSPLHF
TGTGCCAGCAGCAAAACTCCGGGGAGCTATAATTCACCCCTCCACTTT
>.|once|TRBJ1-5|TRBV23-1
CASSQWQAESCNQPQHF
TGCGCCAGCAGTCAATGGCAGGCCGAGTCTTGCAATCAGCCCCAGCATTTT
>.|.|TRBJ1-1|TRBV5-1
CASSPTLTGNTEAFF
TGCGCCAGCAGCCCGACCCTGACTGGGAACACTGAAGCTTTCTTT
>.|.|TRBJ2-1|TRBV7-9
CASSLASNNEQFF
TGTGCCAGCAGCTTAGCAAGTAACAATGAGCAGTTCTTC
>.|.|TRBJ1-5|TRBV27
CASSLRPVNQPQHF
TGTGCCAGCAGTTTAAGGCCAGTCAATCAGCCCCAGCATTTT
>TRBD1|.|TRBJ1-2|TRBV2
CASSQGGSANYGYTF
TGTGCCAGCAGCCAGGGGGGATCAGCTAACTATGGCTACACCTTC
>TRBD1|.|TRBJ2-1|TRBV9
CASSHGTGSYNEQFF
TGTGCCAGCAGCCACGGGACAGGGTCCTACAATGAGCAGTTCTTC
>TRBD1|.|TRBJ2-7|TRBV15
CATSRGTGSEQYF
TGTGCCACCAGCAGAGGGACAGGGAGCGAGCAGTACTTC
>.|.|TRBJ1-2|TRBV15
CATSRVDPLYGYTF
TGTGCCACCAGCAGAGTGGACCCCCTGTATGGCTACACCTTC
>.|.|TRBJ1-4|TRBV2
CASSEDRAIEEKLFF
TGTGCCAGCAGTGAAGACAGGGCGATCGAGGAAAAACTGTTTTTT
>.|.|TRBJ1-5|TRBV19
CASTLGDDSNQPQHF
TGTGCCAGTACCTTAGGAGACGATAGCAATCAGCCCCAGCATTTT
>TRBD1|few|TRBJ1-1|TRBV6-5
CASSYAGGTEAFF
TGTGCCAGCAGTTACGCAGGGGGCACTGAAGCTTTCTTT
>.|once|TRBJ1-2|TRBV18
CASSSNRDGYTF
TGTGCCAGCTCATCAAACAGGGATGGCTACACCTTC
>TRBD2|.|TRBJ2-5|TRBV12-3/TRBV12-4
CASTRDYRETQYF
TGTGCCAGCACCCGGGACTATCGGGAGACCCAGTACTTC
>.|.|TRBJ2-7|TRBV5-1
CASSPSSYEQYF
TGCGCCAGCAGCCCTAGCTCCTACGAGCAGTACTTC
>.|.|TRBJ2-1|TRBV20-1
CSATGDNEQFF
TGCAGTGCAACCGGCGACAATGAGCAGTTCTTC
>.|once|TRBJ2-3|TRBV12-3/TRBV12-4
CASSLRFTDTQYF
TGTGCCAGCAGTTTAAGGTTCACAGATACGCAGTATTTT
>.|.|TRBJ1-1|TRBV19
CASSSTGTAEAFF
TGTGCCAGTAGTAGTACCGGGACGGCTGAAGCTTTCTTT